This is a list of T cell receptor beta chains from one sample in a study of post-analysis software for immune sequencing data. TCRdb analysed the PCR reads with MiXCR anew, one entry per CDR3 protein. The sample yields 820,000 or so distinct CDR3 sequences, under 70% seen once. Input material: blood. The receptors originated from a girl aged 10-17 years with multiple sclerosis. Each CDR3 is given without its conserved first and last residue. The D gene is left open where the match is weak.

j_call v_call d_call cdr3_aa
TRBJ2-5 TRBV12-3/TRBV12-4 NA ASRGSALKETQY
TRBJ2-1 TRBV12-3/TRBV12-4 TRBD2 ASSFSTGLAGAEQF
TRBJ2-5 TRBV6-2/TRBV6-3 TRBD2 ASNSRGGAGLQETQY
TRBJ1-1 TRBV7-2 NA ASSPMGGTEAF
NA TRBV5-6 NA ATAPSPGRVSGEQY
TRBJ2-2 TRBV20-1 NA SARGGGDTGELF
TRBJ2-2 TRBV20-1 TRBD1 SAGGQGPGELF
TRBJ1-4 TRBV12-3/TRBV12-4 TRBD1 ASSLGDRGREKLF
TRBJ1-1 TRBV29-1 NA SVDPIYGNTEAF
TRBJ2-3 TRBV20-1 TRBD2 SAFTSASTDTQY
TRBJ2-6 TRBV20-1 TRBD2 SARPSSGGASGANVRT
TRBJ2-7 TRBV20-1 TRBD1 SAKDRLGYEQY